These T cell receptor beta chains were read from a single sample in a study of blood T cell repertoires in COVID-19. Method: immunoSEQ multiplex PCR; TCRdb's copy keeps in-frame clones and lacks some. The sample gives fewer than 250,000 clones, over 80% of which show up once; approximately 2.8% is in the top ten. The sample was PBMCs or T cells enriched from blood (not recorded which). The receptors here all came from a woman aged 25 to 39 with acute COVID-19. The CDR3 runs from the conserved cysteine through the conserved F or W. Each record gives: D gene, clone size, J gene, CDR3 length, V gene, CDR3 DNA, CDR3 protein. D genes are given only for firm matches. A row's size may be missing; if present it is once, few, many or a size class.

>TRBD1|once|TRBJ2-5|14|TRBV29-1
TGCAGCGTTGTAAGACAGGGGGCCCAAGAGACCCAGTACTTC
CSVVRQGAQETQYF
>TRBD1|once|TRBJ2-1|20|TRBV5-4
TGTGCCAGCAGCGCCCGACAGGGAGTACCGGGCTCCGACTTAACGAATGAGCAGTTCTTC
CASSARQGVPGSDLTNEQFF
>.|.|TRBJ1-5|12|TRBV7-9
TGTGCCAGCAGCACAGGCCCAGGGCCCCAGCATTTT
CASSTGPGPQHF
>.|.|TRBJ2-6|16|TRBV4-1
TGCGCCAGCAGCCCTCAGACTGTCTCTGGGGCCAACGTCCTGACTTTC
CASSPQTVSGANVLTF
>.|.|TRBJ2-2|15|TRBV19
TGTGCCAGTAGTATTGGGGAGTGGGACACCGGGGAGCTGTTTTTT
CASSIGEWDTGELFF
>.|few|TRBJ2-7|14|TRBV7-8
TGTGCCAGCAGCCCCGCTGGACTGATCTACGAGCAGTACTTC
CASSPAGLIYEQYF
>.|.|TRBJ1-1|13|TRBV5-6
TGTGCCAGCAGCCCGTTGGGGGCAACTGAAGCTTTCTTT
CASSPLGATEAFF
>TRBD1|.|TRBJ1-1|15|TRBV19
TGTGCCAGTAGCCAAAACAGGGGAAGGGACACTGAAGCTTTCTTT
CASSQNRGRDTEAFF
>.|.|TRBJ1-1|16|TRBV10-2
TGCGCCAGCAGGAAGAGTCCAATAAAAATGAACACTGAAGCTTTCTTT
CASRKSPIKMNTEAFF
>TRBD1|.|TRBJ2-3|15|TRBV5-1
TGCGCCAGCAGCTTGGCGGGACAGGGCACAGATACGCAGTATTTT
CASSLAGQGTDTQYF
>.|.|TRBJ2-7|13|TRBV5-4
TGTGCCAGCAGCCTATCCCTGGGCGACGAGCAGTACTTC
CASSLSLGDEQYF
>.|.|TRBJ1-1|15|TRBV10-3
TGTGCCATCAGTGAGCCCGGACAAACGAACACTGAAGCTTTCTTT
CAISEPGQTNTEAFF
>TRBD1|.|TRBJ1-2|13|TRBV12-3/TRBV12-4
TGTGCCAGCAGTTGGGGGACAGGATATGGCTACACCTTC
CASSWGTGYGYTF
>.|once|TRBJ2-7|14|TRBV28
TGTGCCAGCAGTAAGGACAGCTCAGTTTACGAGCAGTACTTC
CASSKDSSVYEQYF
>.|.|TRBJ1-5|14|TRBV7-8
TGTGCCAGCAGTCAAGGACAGACGAATCAGCCCCAGCATTTT
CASSQGQTNQPQHF
>.|once|TRBJ1-2|17|TRBV7-2
TGTGCCAGCAGCTTAGTGGGGGCGACAGATATGGTTTATGGCTACACCTTC
CASSLVGATDMVYGYTF
>TRBD2|.|TRBJ2-1|19|TRBV30
TGTGCCTGGAGAAGAGGACTAGCGGGGACGGGGGTACTTTACAATGAGCAGTTCTTC
CAWRRGLAGTGVLYNEQFF
>.|.|TRBJ1-5|16|TRBV4-3
TGCGCCAGCAGCCAAGATACAGGTCGGGGCAATCAGCCCCAGCATTTT
CASSQDTGRGNQPQHF
>.|.|TRBJ2-3|17|TRBV5-6
TGTGCCAGCCGAGCCAGGGTATCAACGGGGGTTAAAGATACGCAGTATTTT
CASRARVSTGVKDTQYF
>TRBD1|.|TRBJ2-2|17|TRBV11-3
TGTGCCAGCAGCCCCACCCCGGGACAGGAGGGCACCGGGGAGCTGTTTTTT
CASSPTPGQEGTGELFF
>TRBD1|once|TRBJ2-7|14|TRBV6-1
TGTGCCAGCAGTGACCAGACAGGGGGCCTCGAGCAGTACTTC
CASSDQTGGLEQYF
>.|.|TRBJ1-2|15|TRBV15
TGTGCCACCAGCAGAGACAGGGCAATGGGCTATGGCTACACCTTC
CATSRDRAMGYGYTF
>TRBD2|.|TRBJ2-1|15|TRBV2
TGTGCCAGCCGAAACCAACTAGCGGGGGGCGGTGAGCAGTTCTTC
CASRNQLAGGGEQFF
>TRBD1|.|TRBJ2-1|13|TRBV7-2
TGTGCCAGCCAGGGGGCAGGTTGGGATGAGCAGTTCTTC
CASQGAGWDEQFF
>.|.|TRBJ1-4|13|TRBV12-3/TRBV12-4
TGTGCCAGCAGCCCTAGGGGGTATGAAAAACTGTTTTTT
CASSPRGYEKLFF
>.|.|TRBJ1-5|13|TRBV6-5
TGTGCCAGCCGGGGTGGGAGCAATCAGCCCCAGCATTTT
CASRGGSNQPQHF
>.|.|TRBJ2-6|17|TRBV4-1
TGCGCCAGCAGCCAAGACGGTCGGAGCTCTGGGGCCAACGTCCTGACTTTC
CASSQDGRSSGANVLTF
>TRBD1|.|TRBJ1-3|16|TRBV4-3
TGCGCCAGCAGCCAAGTGGACAGGCCCTCTGGAAACACCATATATTTT
CASSQVDRPSGNTIYF
>.|once|TRBJ1-1|16|TRBV6-1
TGTGCCAGCAGTGAAAGACAGAGTAGGGGGAACACTGAAGCTTTCTTT
CASSERQSRGNTEAFF
>TRBD2|once|TRBJ2-5|15|TRBV7-2
TGTGCCAGCACCCCTAGCGGGGGGGCCCCAGAGACCCAGTACTTC
CASTPSGGAPETQYF
>.|.|TRBJ2-7|14|TRBV6-6
TGTGCCAGCAGTTGGGACTCCTCTAGGGTCGAGCAGTACTTC
CASSWDSSRVEQYF
>.|.|TRBJ1-1|13|TRBV4-3
TGCGCCAGCAGCCAAGAGAGGGACACTGAAGCTTTCTTT
CASSQERDTEAFF
>.|.|TRBJ2-7|12|TRBV7-9
TGTGCCAGCAGCCACCCCCGGGGCGAGCAGTACTTC
CASSHPRGEQYF
>.|few|TRBJ1-4|14|TRBV6-2/TRBV6-3
TGTGCCAGCAGTTCGCGACTGGATAATGAAAAACTGTTTTTT
CASSSRLDNEKLFF
>.|.|TRBJ1-4|14|TRBV5-4
TGTGCCAGCAGCTCCGGGGTCTCTAATGAAAAACTGTTTTTT
CASSSGVSNEKLFF
>.|.|TRBJ2-5|13|TRBV6-1
TGTGCCAGCAGTGAAGTCCCCCGGGAGACCCAGTACTTC
CASSEVPRETQYF
>.|.|TRBJ2-5|14|TRBV5-4
TGTGCCAGCGCCTCGGCAGGGGTACAAGAGACCCAGTACTTC
CASASAGVQETQYF
>TRBD1|.|TRBJ1-1|16|TRBV5-1
TGCGCCAGCAGCTTGGGGGAGGACAGGCCGAACACTGAAGCTTTCTTT
CASSLGEDRPNTEAFF
>.|few|TRBJ1-2|15|TRBV5-1
TGCGCCAGCAGCCTGGGGGAGCTAATCTCGTATGGCTACACCTTC
CASSLGELISYGYTF
>TRBD1|once|TRBJ1-4|17|TRBV5-8
TGTGCCAGCAGCTTGTTGGGGACAGGAGCAACTAATGAAAAACTGTTTTTT
CASSLLGTGATNEKLFF
>TRBD2|.|TRBJ2-7|17|TRBV6-2/TRBV6-3
TGTGCCAGCAGTTCCACCCCACTCCTAGCGGGTCCTTTCGAGCAGTACTTC
CASSSTPLLAGPFEQYF
>TRBD1|.|TRBJ1-2|19|TRBV9
TGTGCCAGCAGCGGGAGTTTCCCGGGACAGGGAGGCGTAATAGGGGGCTACACCTTC
CASSGSFPGQGGVIGGYTF
>.|.|TRBJ1-6|19|TRBV4-1
TGCGCCAGCAGCCAACAGGGAGGGATATTGGGCTCCTATAATTCACCCCTCCACTTT
CASSQQGGILGSYNSPLHF
>.|.|TRBJ2-7|12|TRBV5-1
TGCGCCAGCAGCTTGAACTTTCTCGAGCAGTACTTC
CASSLNFLEQYF
>TRBD1|.|TRBJ1-2|12|TRBV29-1
TGCAGCGTGGCAGGGGGCCCAGATGGCTACACCTTC
CSVAGGPDGYTF
>.|once|TRBJ1-6|13|TRBV11-2
TGTGCCAGCAGCTCCAATGAGGATTCACCCCTCCACTTT
CASSSNEDSPLHF
>.|.|TRBJ1-1|14|TRBV7-2
TGTGCCAGCACCACCGGGGGGACGAACACTGAAGCTTTCTTT
CASTTGGTNTEAFF
>TRBD2|few|TRBJ2-1|15|TRBV7-7
TGTGCTAGCAGCTCCCAGGCAGCGGGGAACAATGAGCAGTTCTTC
CASSSQAAGNNEQFF
>.|.|TRBJ2-5|15|TRBV2
TGTGCCAGCAGCCCTGACGGGATCCCCCAAGAGACCCAGTACTTC
CASSPDGIPQETQYF
>.|.|TRBJ1-3|14|TRBV2
TGTGCCAGCATTTGGGGTAGCGCTGGAAACACCATATATTTT
CASIWGSAGNTIYF
>TRBD1|.|TRBJ2-3|16|TRBV6-2/TRBV6-3
TGTGCCAGCAGTGCGACCCCGGGACAGGGGAAAGATACGCAGTATTTT
CASSATPGQGKDTQYF
>TRBD1|.|TRBJ1-2|14|TRBV27
TGTGCCAGCAGTTTAGGGACAGGGCTGTATGGCTACACCTTC
CASSLGTGLYGYTF
>.|.|TRBJ2-3|15|TRBV11-2
TGTGCCAGCAGCTCTCCGAGCGGACGCACAGATACGCAGTATTTT
CASSSPSGRTDTQYF
>.|.|TRBJ2-2|16|TRBV5-1
TGCGCCAGCAGCTTGACCGGGAGACAGAACACCGGGGAGCTGTTTTTT
CASSLTGRQNTGELFF
>TRBD1|.|TRBJ1-2|15|TRBV27
TGTGCCAGCAGTTTACTGGGACAGGGGGCTTGGGGCTACACCTTC
CASSLLGQGAWGYTF
>.|.|TRBJ1-2|13|TRBV5-8
TGTGCCAGCAGCCCTACAGAGCCCTATGGCTACACCTTC
CASSPTEPYGYTF